Listed here are 20 T cell receptor beta chains from one sample, sequenced in a study of response to subunit inactivated influenza vaccine. TCRdb independently ran MiXCR on the RT-PCR reads; one entry per CDR3 protein. The sample consists of about 780,000 distinct CDR3 sequences, 18% of them appearing once. The sequencing here drew on PBMCs from blood, taken roughly 5 days after vaccination. These receptors all come from a man aged 50 to 60 who received an inactivated influenza vaccine.

This clonotype was observed a handful of times. The gene calls are TRBV3-1 and TRBJ2-5; the D call may be TRBD1 or TRBD2 (5 bases each). V was pared by 1 base and J by 6 bases, with 9 bases between. The CDR3 sequence is 13 residues long. Germline values: CDR1 LGHDT, CDR2 YNNKEL (reference sequence). The CDR3 region has the DNA TGTGCCAGCAGCCAAGTTCCGGGGCAGACCCAGTACTTC. It encodes CASSQVPGQTQYF.

The chain couples TRBV5-1 to TRBJ1-6; D unclear. CDR1 and CDR2 from the germline V gene are SGHRS and YFSETQ. The V end was cut by 3 bases, the J end by 0 bases, with 13 bases between. CDR3 length: 17 amino acids. CDR3 nucleotides: TGCGCCAGCAGCTATACGATCCAAGCCTCCTATAATTCACCCCTCCACTTT. This encodes CASSYTIQASYNSPLHF.

This clonotype was counted only a few times. The genes are TRBV4-2 and TRBJ2-1, with D perhaps TRBD2 (6 bases). Between the trimmed V and J ends, which lost 6 bases and 9 bases, there was a span of 15 bases. Germline V gene data show CDR1 as LGHNA and CDR2 as YNFKEQ. This CDR3 is 13 amino acids long. CDR3 sequence reads: CASRDYGRGEQFF. The CDR3 nucleotides are TGTGCCAGCAGGGACTACGGCCGGGGTGAGCAGTTCTTC.

This clonotype turned up a few times. The rearrangement joins TRBV29-1 to TRBJ2-7, with D possibly being TRBD2 (5 bases). Trimming pared 7 bases from V and 0 bases from J, leaving 13 bases between. This CDR3 has 13 residues. Germline V lookup: CDR1 SQVTM, CDR2 ANQGSEA. The CDR3 DNA follows: TGCAGCGGCCGAAGCGGTGGCTCCTACGAGCAGTACTTC. Translating gives CSGRSGGSYEQYF.

The chain joins TRBV6-1 to TRBJ2-5, with D unclear. Germline V lookup: CDR1 MNHNS, CDR2 SASEGT. V was trimmed by 4 bases and J by 5 bases, leaving 11 bases between them. This CDR3 contains 13 residues. The chain's CDR3 is CASSGVAVETQYF. CDR3 bases: TGTGCCAGCAGTGGGGTAGCAGTTGAGACCCAGTACTTC.

This clonotype has more than one count but fewer than ten. The V call is TRBV13, the J call TRBJ2-7; perhaps TRBD1 as D (5 bases). Germline CDR1 PRHDT, CDR2 FYEKMQ (reference sequence). V was shortened by 3 bases and J by 6 bases, with 18 bases between the two germline ends. The CDR3 consists of 15 residues. The CDR3 loop reads CASSFQGSRFVEQYF. Here the CDR3 DNA reads TGTGCCAGCAGCTTTCAGGGAAGTCGGTTTGTCGAGCAGTACTTC.

This clonotype has only a few counts. This sequence joins TRBV4-1 and TRBJ2-5; 8 nucleotides agree with TRBD2. The CDR3 is 16 amino acids. CDR1 and CDR2 from the germline V gene are MGHRA and YSYEKL. V shed 0 bases and J 4 bases; nucleotides not matched to a gene: 7. The CDR3 reads CASSQDQAGAGETQYF. The CDR3, as DNA: TGCGCCAGCAGCCAAGATCAAGCGGGGGCTGGAGAGACCCAGTACTTC.

A few counts support this clonotype. The chain couples TRBV12-3 or TRBV12-4 to TRBJ2-1, with 11 bases lining up with TRBD2. CDR3 length: 15 residues. J gave up 3 bases and V 6 bases, and 4 bases lay outside the gene matches. In DNA, the CDR3 is TGTGCCAGCAGAGTCCTAGCGGGGGGCTACAATGAGCAGTTCTTC. Translated, it gives CASRVLAGGYNEQFF.

This chain joins TRBV6-1 and TRBJ1-5; the match to TRBD1 covers 8 bases. Looked up from germline, CDR1 is MNHNS and CDR2 is SASEGT. V dropped 6 bases and J dropped 5; count of bases not matched to a gene: 6. The CDR3 consists of 14 residues. Here the CDR3 reads CASSTQGADQPQHF. The CDR3 DNA follows: TGTGCCAGCAGCACCCAGGGGGCGGATCAGCCCCAGCATTTT.

J is TRBJ2-1 and V is TRBV30, with TRBD2 as a possible D gene (6 bases). V was shortened by 5 bases and J by 1 base, with 21 bases between the two germline ends. Germline V lookup: CDR1 GTSNPN, CDR2 SVGIG (reference sequence). This CDR3 is 17 amino acids long. For the CDR3, the DNA is TGTGCCTGGCGAATGGGACCGGGGGAGATTTCCTACAATGAGCAGTTCTTC. It specifies CAWRMGPGEISYNEQFF.

The chain carries TRBV7-8 and TRBJ2-7; TRBD1 agrees at 8 bases. V lost 4 bases to trimming and J lost 1 base; unmatched junction nucleotides: 6. CDR1 and CDR2 (germline): SGHVS, FQNEAQ. The CDR3 is 15 amino acids. CDR3 nucleotides: TGTGCCAGCAGCTCAGACAGGGGACATTCCTACGAGCAGTACTTC. It encodes CASSSDRGHSYEQYF.

The chain uses TRBV20-1 and TRBJ2-5, with a tentative D call TRBD2 (6 bases). CDR3 length: 14 residues. Deletions cut 6 bases from V and 5 bases from J, with 19 bases between. Germline values: CDR1 DFQATT, CDR2 SNEGSKA (reference sequence). The CDR3 loop is CSAQFGGAGETQYF. The CDR3 DNA sequence: TGCAGTGCCCAATTCGGGGGTGCTGGCGAGACCCAGTACTTC.

The V gene is TRBV11-2, the J gene TRBJ2-2; a possible D gene is TRBD2 (6 bases). CDR1 and CDR2 from the germline V gene are SGHAT and FQNNGV. The CDR3 runs to 15 residues. The V end lost 3 bases, the J end lost 3 bases, and 11 bases lay between the germline ends. The CDR3 protein is CASSFQGLDTGELFF. CDR3 nucleotides: TGTGCCAGCAGCTTCCAGGGACTGGACACCGGGGAGCTGTTTTTT.

This chain joins TRBV4-3 and TRBJ2-2; 11 bases match TRBD2. Germline V CDR1 and CDR2: LGHNA, YSLEER. V lost 3 bases to trimming and J lost 1 base; unmatched junction nucleotides: 1. The CDR3 runs to 16 residues. The CDR3 DNA is TGCGCCAGCAGCCATGGGACTAGCGGGAACACCGGGGAGCTGTTTTTT. The encoded protein is CASSHGTSGNTGELFF.

The table lists this clonotype with a few counts. This chain links TRBV7-2 with TRBJ2-3; tentatively, D is TRBD2 (6 bases). Trimming took 10 bases from V and 2 from J, leaving 13 bases between them. There are 13 residues in the CDR3. The germline gives CDR1 SGHTA, CDR2 FQGNSA. The CDR3 DNA reads TGTGCCACCGGGACTCCCAACACAGATACGCAGTATTTT. Translation: CATGTPNTDTQYF. Drawing the rest from reference TRBV7-2 and TRBJ2-3, the complete variable domain is GAGVSQSPSNKVTEKGKDVELRCDPISGHTALYWYRQSLGQGLEFLIYFQGNSAPDKSGLPSDRFSAERTGGSVSTLTIQRTQQEDSAVYLCATGTPNTDTQYFGPGTRLTVL.

The chain employs TRBV3-1 and TRBJ2-1; possibly TRBD2 for D (6 bases). With 8 bases removed from V and 4 bases from J, the gap between germline ends came to 12 bases. The CDR3 loop spans 13 amino acids. Germline V gene sequence: CDR1 LGHDT, CDR2 YNNKEL (reference sequence). The chain's CDR3 is CASSETRYNEQFF. Written as DNA, the CDR3 is TGTGCCAGCTCCGAGACTAGATACAATGAGCAGTTCTTC.

At least ten counts were recorded for this clonotype. V and J are TRBV20-1 and TRBJ2-3; TRBD2 agrees at 7 bases. This CDR3 is built from 13 residues. Germline CDR1 is DFQATT and CDR2 is SNEGSKA (reference sequence). The DNA of the CDR3 is TGCAGGGGGTATAGCGGGAGCACAGATACGCAGTATTTT. The encoded protein is CRGYSGSTDTQYF.

This clonotype has just a few counts. The CDR3 region has the DNA TGCAGCGCCGCGACCTATTCCTACGAGCAGTACTTC. Amino acid sequence: CSAATYSYEQYF. The rearrangement links TRBV29-1 to TRBJ2-7; no firm D call. The CDR3 is 12 residues long. In germline, CDR1 is SQVTM, CDR2 ANQGSEA. The germline V and J ends were trimmed by 7 bases and 1 base, with 11 bases remaining between them.

The chain is built from TRBV7-2 and TRBJ2-7, with 8 bases fitting TRBD1. Losses at the gene ends were 3 bases for V and 3 bases for J; bases not matched to a gene: 7. The CDR3 consists of 15 residues. Germline V gene data show CDR1 as SGHTA and CDR2 as FQGNSA. The CDR3 DNA reads as TGTGCCAGCAGCTTCAAGACAGGGGCCAACTACGAGCAGTACTTC. Amino acids: CASSFKTGANYEQYF.

This clonotype was counted ten times or more. J is TRBJ1-4 and V is TRBV6-1, with TRBD1 matching 8 bases. The ends lost 6 bases at V and 6 bases at J; junction bases unmatched: 9. Germline values: CDR1 MNHNS, CDR2 SASEGT. CDR3 size: 15 residues. The CDR3 reads CASSADRVDYEKLFF. In nucleotides, the CDR3 is TGTGCCAGCAGCGCGGACAGGGTGGATTATGAAAAACTGTTTTTT.